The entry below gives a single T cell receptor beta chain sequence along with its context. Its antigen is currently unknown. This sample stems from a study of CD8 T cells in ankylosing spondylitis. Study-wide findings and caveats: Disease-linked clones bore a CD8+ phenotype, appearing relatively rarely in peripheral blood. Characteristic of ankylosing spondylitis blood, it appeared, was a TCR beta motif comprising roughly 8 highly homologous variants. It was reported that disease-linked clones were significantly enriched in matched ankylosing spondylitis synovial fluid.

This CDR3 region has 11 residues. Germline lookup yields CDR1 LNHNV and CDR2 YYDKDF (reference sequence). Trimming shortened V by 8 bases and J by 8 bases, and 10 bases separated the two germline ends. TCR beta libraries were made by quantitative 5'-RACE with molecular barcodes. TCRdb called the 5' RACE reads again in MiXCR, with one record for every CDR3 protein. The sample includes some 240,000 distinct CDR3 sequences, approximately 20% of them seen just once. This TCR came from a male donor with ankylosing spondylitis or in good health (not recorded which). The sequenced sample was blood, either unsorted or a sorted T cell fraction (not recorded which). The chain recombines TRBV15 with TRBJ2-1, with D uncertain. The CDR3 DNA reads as TGTGCCACCGGAATTGGCGATGAGCAGTTCTTC. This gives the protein CATGIGDEQFF.